These 21 T cell receptor beta chains originate from one sample sequenced in a study of beta chain features in type 1 diabetes. Expressed TCRB transcripts were sequenced, since all the RNA that had been isolated was reverse transcribed. This table comes from immunoSEQ multiplex PCR, and its TCRdb copy is limited to in-frame clones, with some not included. The sample carries roughly 500,000 clones, about an eighth recorded once. Sequencing was done on a sample of naive CD4+ T cells from blood. These receptors were obtained from a woman aged 18-29 years in good health.

The V call is TRBV7-2, the J call TRBJ2-3, with D maybe TRBD2 (6 bases). This CDR3 contains 15 residues. Germline V lookup: CDR1 SGHTA, CDR2 FQGNSA. V lost 5 bases to trimming and J lost 1 base, with 13 bases between them. CDR3 in DNA: TGTGCCAGCAGCCGGGGGACTTTCCGCACAGATACGCAGTATTTT. Protein product: CASSRGTFRTDTQYF. Combining the CDR3 with reference TRBV7-2 and TRBJ2-3 gives the whole variable domain GAGVSQSPSNKVTEKGKDVELRCDPISGHTALYWYRQSLGQGLEFLIYFQGNSAPDKSGLPSDRFSAERTGGSVSTLTIQRTQQEDSAVYLCASSRGTFRTDTQYFGPGTRLTVL.

This clone turned up a few times. The genes are TRBV5-4 and TRBJ2-2; D is undetermined. The CDR3 contains 16 residues. The germline CDR1 and CDR2 sequences are SGHNT and YYREEE (reference sequence). V lost 3 bases, J lost 2 bases, and 14 bases lay in between. The CDR3 sequence is CASSYHIGLNTGELFF. The CDR3 coding sequence is TGTGCCAGCAGCTACCACATCGGTCTAAACACCGGGGAGCTGTTTTTT.

This clone has more than one count but fewer than ten. The chain uses TRBV6-5 and TRBJ1-2; the D gene is possibly TRBD1 (5 bases). The CDR3 covers 13 residues. The ends were cut back, 6 bases at V and 7 bases at J, with 15 bases in the middle. Germline V gene lookup returns CDR1 MNHEY and CDR2 SVGAGI. The CDR3 DNA reads TGTGCCAGCAGGCGGGACTCCCTGCGTGGCTACACCTTC. Its protein product is CASRRDSLRGYTF.

There are a few counts of this clone. The chain links TRBV7-2 to TRBJ1-1, with 7 bases that match TRBD1. The trim removed 6 bases at V and 11 bases at J, leaving 15 bases unmatched. Germline V gene lookup returns CDR1 SGHTA and CDR2 FQGNSA. This CDR3 has 14 amino acids. CDR3 nucleotides: TGTGCCAGCAGACCTGGGACAGCTCAGGTGGAGGCTTTCTTT. This gives the protein CASRPGTAQVEAFF.

This clone has just a few counts. The V and J genes are TRBV25-1 and TRBJ1-5, with TRBD1 identical over 9 bases. V gave up 3 bases and J gave up 4 bases; unmatched junction bases: 4. Looked up from germline, CDR1 is MGHDK and CDR2 is SYGVNS. The CDR3 loop spans 15 amino acids. The DNA of the CDR3 is TGTGCCAGCAGTGATCTCGGGACAGGGAATCAGCCCCAGCATTTT. Translated: CASSDLGTGNQPQHF.

A remark on this clone: This sample includes further DNA sequences coding for the same CDR3. V is TRBV7-2 and J is TRBJ1-5; D is undetermined. Trimming cost V 3 bases and J 5 bases, with 5 bases left between them. Germline loops: CDR1 SGHTA, CDR2 FQGNSA. This CDR3 has 12 residues. The CDR3 DNA sequence: TGTGCCAGCAGCTTGGGGTATCAGCCCCAGCATTTT. It specifies CASSLGYQPQHF.

The rearrangement joins TRBV5-4 to TRBJ1-1; a possible D gene is TRBD1 (5 bases). This CDR3 spans 15 amino acids. Between the trimmed V and J ends, which lost 4 bases and 0 bases, there was a span of 13 bases. Germline CDR1 SGHNT, CDR2 YYREEE (reference sequence). This chain's CDR3 is CASSTPGRVNTEAFF. The CDR3 DNA is TGTGCCAGCAGCACCCCGGGACGGGTGAACACTGAAGCTTTCTTT.

The chain carries TRBV29-1 and TRBJ1-1, with D hard to call. V was shortened by 3 bases and J by 1 base, with 12 bases between the two germline ends. The CDR3 loop spans 14 amino acids. Germline V gives CDR1 SQVTM, CDR2 ANQGSEA. CDR3 residues: CSVDSRRQNTEAFF. The DNA of the CDR3 is TGCAGCGTTGATTCCAGACGGCAGAACACTGAAGCTTTCTTT.

The chain recombines TRBV30 with TRBJ1-2; D remains unclear. CDR1 and CDR2 from the germline V gene are GTSNPN and SVGIG (reference sequence). This CDR3 comprises 12 residues. Trimming took 0 bases from V and 4 from J, leaving 6 bases between them. CDR3 coding DNA: TGTGCCTGGAGTGTATTCGGCTATGGCTACACCTTC. Residues: CAWSVFGYGYTF.

There are a few counts of this clone. This chain connects TRBV5-6 to TRBJ2-1, with 7 bases that match TRBD1. The CDR3 is 17 residues long. The germline V gene has CDR1 SGHDT and CDR2 YYEEEE. Trimming at V came to 5 bases and at J to 3 bases, leaving 14 bases not matched to a gene. In nucleotides, the CDR3 is TGTGCCAGCAGTTCCCGGTCAACCGGGACAGTCTACAATGAGCAGTTCTTC. Its protein product is CASSSRSTGTVYNEQFF.

This clone occurred a few times. The chain carries TRBV5-6 and TRBJ1-6; D is unclear. This CDR3 contains 16 residues. Germline V CDR1 and CDR2: SGHDT, YYEEEE. V was clipped by 4 bases and J by 8 bases, with 19 bases between them. The CDR3 DNA reads as TGTGCCAGCAGCCCTAAGCCAGGTGTCGGTGATTCACCCCTCCACTTT. It encodes CASSPKPGVGDSPLHF.

This chain uses TRBV7-9 with TRBJ2-7; D is uncertain. Trimming took off 5 bases at V and 3 bases at J, with 14 bases between the two ends. Germline values: CDR1 SEHNR, CDR2 FQNEAQ (reference sequence). There are 14 residues in the CDR3. The DNA of the CDR3 is TGTGCCAGCAGCCCTGCCGGGCGAAACTACGAGCAGTACTTC. The encoded protein is CASSPAGRNYEQYF. Supplemented by reference TRBV7-9 and TRBJ2-7, the full variable domain reads DTGVSQNPRHKITKRGQNVTFRCDPISEHNRLYWYRQTLGQGPEFLTYFQNEAQLEKSRLLSDRFSAERPKGSFSTLEIQRTEQGDSAMYLCASSPAGRNYEQYFGPGTRLTVT.

The chain combines TRBV29-1 with TRBJ1-4; 8 nucleotides match TRBD1. The J segment lost 0 bases and the V segment lost 4 bases, leaving 4 bases of the junction unmatched. The CDR3 runs to 15 residues. CDR1 SQVTM and CDR2 ANQGSEA come from the germline V gene. CDR3 residues: CSVVFRGPTNEKLFF. CDR3 coding DNA: TGCAGCGTTGTATTCAGGGGGCCAACTAATGAAAAACTGTTTTTT.

In this sample, this clone turned up a few times. In DNA form, the CDR3 reads TGTGCCAGCAGTGAACAGCGGGATCAAGAGACCCAGTACTTC. Amino acid sequence: CASSEQRDQETQYF. This chain connects TRBV2 to TRBJ2-5; the match to TRBD2 covers 7 bases. V shed 2 bases, J shed 2 bases, and the junction held 2 bases outside the gene matches. In germline, CDR1 is SNHLY, CDR2 FYNNEI. The CDR3 consists of 14 residues.

The table lists this clone with a few counts. The chain carries TRBV14 and TRBJ1-1; D remains ambiguous. CDR1 is SGHDN and CDR2 is FVKESK in the germline V gene. CDR3 length: 15 residues. V lost 4 bases, J lost 1 base, and 13 bases lay in between. The CDR3: CASSLGRLRNTEAFF. The CDR3 bases are TGTGCCAGCAGCCTAGGACGCCTCCGGAACACTGAAGCTTTCTTT.

The V and J genes are TRBV7-9 and TRBJ2-5, with a possible D match to TRBD1 (6 bases). Trimming stripped 5 bases from V and 0 bases from J, with 16 bases between. Germline V lookup: CDR1 SEHNR, CDR2 FQNEAQ (reference sequence). The CDR3 loop spans 16 amino acids. CDR3 region: CASSPEGDMYQETQYF. In nucleotides, the CDR3 is TGTGCCAGCAGCCCAGAGGGGGATATGTACCAAGAGACCCAGTACTTC.

This clone has only a few counts. V is TRBV28 and J is TRBJ2-3; no reliable D call. With 5 bases removed from V and 4 bases from J, the gap between germline ends came to 7 bases. The germline V gene encodes CDR1 MDHEN and CDR2 SYDVKM. The CDR3 spans 12 residues. For the CDR3, the DNA is TGTGCCAGCAGTCCCACGTCAGATACGCAGTATTTT. This encodes CASSPTSDTQYF.

This clone appeared a few times. The chain carries TRBV30 and TRBJ1-2; TRBD1 agrees at 8 bases. Germline values: CDR1 GTSNPN, CDR2 SVGIG (reference sequence). The CDR3 consists of 15 residues. Trimming removed 4 bases from V and 5 bases from J; junction bases left unmatched: 12. CDR3 coding DNA: TGTGCCTGGATATCTATTGGGACAGGCATATATGGCTACACCTTC. Translated: CAWISIGTGIYGYTF. Full variable domain (remainder filled in from reference TRBV30 and TRBJ1-2): SQTIHQWPATLVQPVGSPLSLECTVEGTSNPNLYWYRQAAGRGLQLLFYSVGIGQISSEVPQNLSASRPQDRQFILSSKKLLLSDSGFYLCAWISIGTGIYGYTFGSGTRLTVV.

In this sample, this clone turned up a few times. The V gene is TRBV30, the J gene TRBJ1-1, with 7 bases fitting TRBD1. The germline gives CDR1 GTSNPN, CDR2 SVGIG (reference sequence). The CDR3 length is 15 residues. V gave up 1 base and J gave up 1 base; unmatched junction bases: 6. The CDR3 spells CAWSGLTGKNTEAFF. DNA of the CDR3: TGTGCCTGGAGTGGATTGACAGGGAAGAACACTGAAGCTTTCTTT.

This clone was counted only a few times. The chain links TRBV19 to TRBJ1-1, with D possibly TRBD1 on 5 matching bases. The CDR3 has 15 residues. CDR1 LNHDA and CDR2 SQIVND come from the germline V gene (reference sequence). Trimming pared 10 bases from V and 4 bases from J, leaving 22 bases between. The CDR3 coding sequence is TGTGCCACCCTCATCAGGACACCAAGGTTCACTGAAGCTTTCTTT. This encodes CATLIRTPRFTEAFF.

In its sample, this clone was seen a few times. V is TRBV7-9 and J is TRBJ2-1, with TRBD2 identical over 12 bases. V lost 1 base, J lost 5 bases, and 6 bases stayed unmatched. This CDR3 spans 17 amino acids. Per the germline V gene, CDR1 is SEHNR and CDR2 is FQNEAQ (reference sequence). The CDR3 DNA sequence: TGTGCCAGCAGCTTAGATTACCCTAGCGGGAGGGACAATGAGCAGTTCTTC. Protein sequence: CASSLDYPSGRDNEQFF.